Shown below are 15 T cell receptor beta chains from a single sample sequenced in a study of beta chain features in type 1 diabetes. The antigens these receptors bind are not known. Regarding the study as a whole: Moderate yet significant TCRB CDR3 shortening was seen in Type 1 diabetes patients in all four CD4+ subsets.

The study reverse transcribed the entire isolated RNA, so it sequenced expressed TCRB transcripts. Method: immunoSEQ multiplex PCR; TCRdb's copy keeps in-frame clones and lacks some. The sample holds 240,000 or so clones, approximately 13% seen once. Source material: naive CD4+ T cells from blood. The origin of the receptors is a man aged 30 to 45 with type 1 diabetes.

The gene calls are TRBV5-4 and TRBJ2-7; D is perhaps TRBD2 (5 bases). Trimming removed 4 bases from V and 3 bases from J, with 11 bases in between. Germline V CDR1 and CDR2: SGHNT, YYREEE (reference sequence). The CDR3 loop spans 13 amino acids. Written as DNA, the CDR3 is TGTGCCAGCAGCCCTGGACTTCGCTACGAGCAGTACTTC. Translation: CASSPGLRYEQYF.

This clone was found a few times. This chain uses TRBV18 with TRBJ2-7; D gene uncertain. Deletions cut 2 bases from V and 0 bases from J, with 8 bases between. The CDR3 loop spans 14 amino acids. Germline loops: CDR1 KGHSH, CDR2 LQKENI. The CDR3 protein is CASSPVASSYEQYF. DNA for the CDR3: TGTGCCAGCTCACCAGTTGCCAGCTCCTACGAGCAGTACTTC.

The chain employs TRBV9 and TRBJ2-1; tentative D call: TRBD2 (7 bases). There are 17 residues in the CDR3. Trimming shortened V by 0 bases and J by 3 bases, and 16 bases separated the two germline ends. Germline V gives CDR1 SGDLS, CDR2 YYNGEE. The CDR3 nucleotides read TGTGCCAGCAGCGTAGGAGGGGGGGGGACTGTCTACAATGAGCAGTTCTTC. This codes for CASSVGGGGTVYNEQFF.

This clone occurred many times. V and J are TRBV14 and TRBJ2-1; 12 nucleotides line up with TRBD2. Germline values: CDR1 SGHDN, CDR2 FVKESK. The V gene end was trimmed by 4 bases and the J gene end by 6 bases; junction bases not matched to a gene: 4. The CDR3 is 15 amino acids. This CDR3 is CASSPSGGVVNEQFF. Here the CDR3 DNA reads TGTGCCAGCAGCCCTAGCGGGGGGGTTGTCAATGAGCAGTTCTTC.

This clone has just a few counts. Written as DNA, the CDR3 is TGTGCCAGCAGCTGCACGGGACTAGCGGGAGTTTGTGAGCAGTTCTTC. It translates to CASSCTGLAGVCEQFF. The gene calls are TRBV7-2 and TRBJ2-1; 14 bases fit TRBD2. CDR3 length: 16 amino acids. The germline gives CDR1 SGHTA, CDR2 FQGNSA. The V and J ends lost 4 bases and 9 bases, in that order; junction bases with no gene match: 8.

This clone was picked up a small number of times. The chain carries TRBV18 and TRBJ2-7, with 8 bases that match TRBD1. Germline V CDR1 and CDR2: KGHSH, LQKENI. This CDR3 is built from 15 residues. V was pared by 6 bases and J by 3 bases, with 10 bases of the junction left unmatched. The chain's CDR3 is CASSPGTGQIYEQYF. CDR3 DNA sequence: TGTGCCAGCTCGCCCGGGACAGGACAAATCTACGAGCAGTACTTC.

In this sample, this clone turned up a few times. The CDR3 is CASSQSQGNQNIQYF. The CDR3 DNA sequence: TGTGCCAGCAGCCAATCCCAGGGAAACCAGAACATTCAGTACTTC. The V and J genes are TRBV16 and TRBJ2-4, with D perhaps matching TRBD1 (5 bases). The CDR3 is made up of 15 amino acids. Trimming stripped 0 bases from V and 7 bases from J, with 13 bases between. The germline V gene encodes CDR1 KGHSY and CDR2 FQNENV.

The rearrangement joins TRBV30 to TRBJ2-1; the D gene is possibly TRBD2 (6 bases). The CDR3 is 14 residues long. The germline V gene encodes CDR1 GTSNPN and CDR2 SVGIG (reference sequence). V was shortened by 1 base and J by 3 bases, with 10 bases between the two germline ends. DNA for the CDR3: TGTGCCTGGAGTGCGGGAGCCCACTACAATGAGCAGTTCTTC. Translated, it gives CAWSAGAHYNEQFF.

A few counts support this clone. The chain joins TRBV7-2 to TRBJ2-6, with a tentative D call TRBD2 (6 bases). The CDR3 covers 17 residues. Germline V gene lookup returns CDR1 SGHTA and CDR2 FQGNSA. Trimming took 5 bases from V and 4 from J, leaving 18 bases between them. CDR3 residues: CASSPDRGRFGANVLTF. CDR3 DNA: TGTGCCAGCAGCCCGGACCGAGGGAGGTTCGGGGCCAACGTCCTGACTTTC. Drawing the rest from reference TRBV7-2 and TRBJ2-6, the complete variable domain is GAGVSQSPSNKVTEKGKDVELRCDPISGHTALYWYRQSLGQGLEFLIYFQGNSAPDKSGLPSDRFSAERTGGSVSTLTIQRTQQEDSAVYLCASSPDRGRFGANVLTFGAGSRLTVL.

The chain combines TRBV19 with TRBJ1-1; D ambiguous. Germline CDR1 reads LNHDA; CDR2 reads SQIVND (reference sequence). The CDR3 totals 14 residues. V shed 5 bases and J shed 0 bases, with 10 bases lying between them. The CDR3 region has the DNA TGTGCCAGTAGTCCCCTGAGGGTGAACACTGAAGCTTTCTTT. It codes for CASSPLRVNTEAFF. The full variable domain, rest sourced from reference TRBV19 and TRBJ1-1, is DGGITQSPKYLFRKEGQNVTLSCEQNLNHDAMYWYRQDPGQGLRLIYYSQIVNDFQKGDIAEGYSVSREKKESFPLTVTSAQKNPTAFYLCASSPLRVNTEAFFGQGTRLTVV.

The rearrangement joins TRBV9 to TRBJ2-1; 10 bases align to TRBD2. The germline CDR1 and CDR2 sequences are SGDLS and YYNGEE. J was trimmed by 4 bases and V by 10 bases; bases with no gene match: 17. The CDR3 is 17 residues long. The CDR3 coding sequence is TGTGCCTCCGGGGCTAGCGGGGGCGCGACCAGTTACAATGAGCAGTTCTTC. Translation: CASGASGGATSYNEQFF. Full variable domain (outside the CDR3, taken from reference TRBV9 and TRBJ2-1): DSGVTQTPKHLITATGQRVTLRCSPRSGDLSVYWYQQSLDQGLQFLIQYYNGEERAKGNILERFSAQQFPDLHSELNLSSLELGDSALYFCASGASGGATSYNEQFFGPGTRLTVL.

This clone was observed a handful of times. The chain combines TRBV2 with TRBJ1-2; 10 nucleotides align to TRBD1. J lost 8 bases, V lost 5 bases, and 8 bases had no gene match. Germline loops: CDR1 SNHLY, CDR2 FYNNEI. The length of the CDR3 is 14 residues. CDR3 sequence: CASSYRDRGHGYTF. Written as DNA, the CDR3 is TGTGCCAGCAGTTACCGGGACAGGGGCCACGGCTACACCTTC.

This clone was seen a handful of times. The chain links TRBV25-1 to TRBJ2-7; 11 bases line up with TRBD2. V gave up 1 base and J gave up 4 bases; unmatched junction bases: 12. The CDR3 is made up of 18 amino acids. Germline lookup yields CDR1 MGHDK and CDR2 SYGVNS. CDR3 residues: CASSESGLAGGASYEQYF. Here the CDR3 DNA reads TGTGCCAGCAGTGAATCTGGGCTAGCGGGAGGCGCTTCTTACGAGCAGTACTTC.

The chain uses TRBV4-1 and TRBJ2-2; TRBD2 matches 7 bases. The J segment lost 5 bases and the V segment lost 4 bases, leaving 10 bases of the junction unmatched. CDR1 is MGHRA, CDR2 YSYEKL, per germline. CDR3 size: 16 residues. In DNA, the CDR3 is TGCGCCAGCAGCCCCTGGACTAGTAAGAGGACCGGGGAGCTGTTTTTT. Translating it yields CASSPWTSKRTGELFF.

The CDR3 loop is CASSVAGGKAGGPRETQYF. As DNA, the CDR3 is TGTGCCAGCAGCGTAGCTGGGGGAAAAGCGGGGGGGCCAAGAGAGACCCAGTACTTC. This chain connects TRBV9 to TRBJ2-5, with 10 bases fitting TRBD2. The V gene end was trimmed by 0 bases and the J gene end by 4 bases; junction bases not matched to a gene: 15. This CDR3 spans 19 amino acids. CDR1 is SGDLS, CDR2 YYNGEE, per germline.